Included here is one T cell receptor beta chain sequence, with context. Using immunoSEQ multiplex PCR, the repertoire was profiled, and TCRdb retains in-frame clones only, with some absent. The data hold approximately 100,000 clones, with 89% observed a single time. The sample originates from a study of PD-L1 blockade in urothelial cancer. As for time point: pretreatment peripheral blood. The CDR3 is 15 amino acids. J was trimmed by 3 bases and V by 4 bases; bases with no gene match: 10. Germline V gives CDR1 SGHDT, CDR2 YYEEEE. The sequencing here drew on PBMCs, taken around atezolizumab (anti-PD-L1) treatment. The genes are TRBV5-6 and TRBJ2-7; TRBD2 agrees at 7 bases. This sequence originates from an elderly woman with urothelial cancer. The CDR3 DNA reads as TGTGCCAGCAGCCCGAGGTGGCGGGGGTACTACGAGCAGTACTTC. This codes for CASSPRWRGYYEQYF.